Sequencing of this TCR beta chain was carried out in a study of patients and donors after allogeneic stem cell transplantation. TCRdb passed the RT-PCR reads through MiXCR, listing each CDR3 protein once. The sample lists about a million distinct CDR3 sequences, 15% to 20% seen once, with 6% in the top ten. Germline lookup yields CDR1 SQVTM and CDR2 ANQGSEA. The ends were cut back, 7 bases at V and 8 bases at J, with 15 bases in the middle. The CDR3 runs to 12 residues. Sequencing was carried out using blood, either unsorted or a sorted T cell fraction (not recorded which). J is TRBJ2-4 and V is TRBV29-1; D is possibly TRBD1 (6 bases). The clonotype originates from a human donor who was either an allogeneic HSCT recipient or a stem cell or donor lymphocyte infusion donor (not recorded which). It is not recorded whose cells these are; they may come from a transplant donor. This CDR3 is CSASQGRDIQYF. The DNA of the CDR3 is TGCAGCGCATCACAGGGCCGGGACATTCAGTACTTC.